This T cell receptor (beta chain) was retrieved from a study of blood T cell repertoires in COVID-19. At the level of the study: Whether acute or convalescent, the COVID-19 samples came from the United States, Italy and Spain. Sample material is recorded as cDNA or gDNA derived from T cells, B-cell-depleted T cells, or PBMCs.

This clone has just one count. CDR1 is SGHTA, CDR2 FQGNSA, per germline. The V and J ends lost 5 bases and 7 bases, in that order; junction bases with no gene match: 4. The CDR3 runs 12 residues. Cohorts were assigned according to the clinical history that participants reported. Per the original data handling: Estimated nucleated cell counts came from reference gene primer amplification. TCRdb's copy holds only in-frame clones and misses some; the assay was immunoSEQ multiplex PCR. D and trimming were read from the DNA, whereas the V and J calls and clone size are those reported in that table. The sample holds roughly 300,000 clones, around 87% seen once.

The chain employs TRBV7-2 and TRBJ1-2, with TRBD1 identical over 7 bases. This TCR was recovered from a woman in her 30s who had recovered from COVID-19. Sequenced: PBMCs or T cells enriched from blood (not recorded which). CDR3 amino acids: CASSITGAGYTF. The CDR3 DNA sequence: TGTGCCAGCAGCATTACAGGGGCTGGCTACACCTTC.